The next 18 T cell receptor beta chains were all read from a single sample in a study of shared T cell receptors in the human thymus (dated by TCRdb to about 2021). The library was built by means of the immunoSEQ multiplex PCR assay. TCRdb obtained this table from immuneACCESS and retained in-frame rearrangements with V and J assigned. These tables miss some clones; where compared with another copy, unresolved V genes account for less than half of the shortfall, and the remainder is unexplained. This sample has over 60,000 clones in its table, and around 96% of those were observed once. About 0.03% of the sample lies in the top ten. The sequenced sample was thymocytes. The receptors were gathered from a human donor.

The chain is built from TRBV18 and TRBJ2-7, with D hard to call. In germline, CDR1 is KGHSH, CDR2 LQKENI. The V gene lost 2 bases and the J gene lost 4 bases, with 9 bases spanning the gap. This CDR3 spans 13 amino acids. The CDR3 DNA follows: TGTGCCAGCTCACCAAGGGTGATGTACGAGCAGTACTTC. This gives the protein CASSPRVMYEQYF.

The chain uses TRBV19 and TRBJ2-1; no clear D gene. The CDR3 extends over 15 amino acids. Trimming stripped 3 bases from V and 0 bases from J, with 9 bases between. Germline V gene sequence: CDR1 LNHDA, CDR2 SQIVND (reference sequence). The CDR3 bases are TGTGCCAGTAGTATTGGTAGCCTCTCCTACAATGAGCAGTTCTTC. It is translated as CASSIGSLSYNEQFF.

J is TRBJ1-1 and V is TRBV6-4, with unresolved D. The CDR3 is made up of 16 amino acids. Germline lookup yields CDR1 MRHNA and CDR2 SNTAGT. V was pared by 4 bases and J by 3 bases, with 18 bases between. Written as DNA, the CDR3 is TGTGCCAGCAGTGCATCCTCGGACCCCGGGGACACTGAAGCTTTCTTT. This encodes CASSASSDPGDTEAFF.

The chain combines TRBV7-9 with TRBJ1-1; 7 positions agree with TRBD1. This CDR3 is 16 amino acids long. Germline CDR1 SEHNR, CDR2 FQNEAQ (reference sequence). The V gene end was trimmed by 2 bases and the J gene end by 11 bases; junction bases not matched to a gene: 17. The CDR3 loop reads CASSLSRHDRADTAFF. The CDR3 region has the DNA TGTGCCAGCAGCTTATCCCGACACGACAGGGCCGATACCGCTTTCTTT.

The V call is TRBV5-5, the J call TRBJ2-1, with D perhaps assigned TRBD1 or TRBD2 (7 bases each). Germline CDR1 reads SGHKS; CDR2 reads YYEKEE (reference sequence). The CDR3 has 19 amino acids. V was clipped by 4 bases and J by 10 bases, with 33 bases between them. The chain's CDR3 is CASSRRGPLADPLVNEQFF. CDR3 nucleotides: TGTGCCAGCAGCCGGAGGGGGCCTCTAGCGGATCCCTTAGTAAACGAGCAGTTCTTC. Full variable domain (rest looked up from reference TRBV5-5 and TRBJ2-1): DAGVTQSPTHLIKTRGQQVTLRCSPISGHKSVSWYQQVLGQGPQFIFQYYEKEERGRGNFPDRFSARQFPNYSSELNVNALLLGDSALYLCASSRRGPLADPLVNEQFFGPGTRLTVL.

The J gene is TRBJ2-1, the V gene TRBV5-6, with D maybe TRBD1 (5 bases). This CDR3 has 14 residues. The germline gives CDR1 SGHDT, CDR2 YYEEEE. Trimming removed 0 bases at V and 8 bases at J, with 12 bases between. CDR3 protein: CASSLGGVIYEQFF. The DNA for the CDR3 is TGTGCCAGCAGCTTGGGGGGCGTAATCTATGAGCAGTTCTTC.

The chain recombines TRBV4-1 with TRBJ2-6; D is unresolved. Germline V gives CDR1 MGHRA, CDR2 YSYEKL. The CDR3 is 20 amino acids. The V and J ends lost 1 base and 0 bases respectively, with 19 bases between them. The CDR3 is CASSQVFRRNTGSGANVLTF. CDR3 DNA sequence: TGCGCCAGCAGCCAAGTATTTCGCCGGAACACGGGCTCTGGGGCCAACGTCCTGACTTTC.

The V call is TRBV7-2, the J call TRBJ2-5; D gene uncertain. V was clipped by 5 bases and J by 4 bases, with 23 bases between them. Germline loops: CDR1 SGHTA, CDR2 FQGNSA. The CDR3 has 17 amino acids. Here the CDR3 DNA reads TGTGCCAGCAGCATTAATCACGGATCCAGCCTCGGAGAGACCCAGTACTTC. It translates to CASSINHGSSLGETQYF.

The rearrangement uses TRBV7-9 and TRBJ1-2; D possibly corresponds to TRBD1 (5 bases). CDR1 and CDR2 from the germline V gene are SEHNR and FQNEAQ (reference sequence). This CDR3 spans 13 amino acids. V was cut by 8 bases and J by 3 bases, with 13 bases left in between. The DNA of the CDR3 is TGTGCCAGCCTTGGTAGAGGGGACTATGGCTACACCTTC. This encodes CASLGRGDYGYTF.

This clone has just one count. V is TRBV9 and J is TRBJ2-2; D is undetermined. Trimming removed 0 bases from V and 5 bases from J, with 11 bases in between. CDR1 is SGDLS, CDR2 YYNGEE, per germline. The CDR3 sequence is 15 residues long. The CDR3 bases are TGTGCCAGCAGCGTAGAAAGGGTGAGGACCGGGGAGCTGTTTTTT. Its protein is CASSVERVRTGELFF.

The gene calls are TRBV27 and TRBJ1-5; no definite D call. This CDR3 is built from 13 residues. Germline values: CDR1 MNHEY, CDR2 SMNVEV (reference sequence). V was shortened by 4 bases and J by 9 bases, with 13 bases between the two germline ends. The CDR3: CASSYQAPGPQHF. CDR3 coding DNA: TGTGCCAGCAGTTATCAGGCCCCGGGGCCCCAGCATTTT.

The chain is built from TRBV28 and TRBJ1-4, with a possible D match to TRBD1 (5 bases). CDR3 size: 16 residues. Trimming pared 8 bases from V and 4 bases from J, leaving 20 bases between. Germline loops: CDR1 MDHEN, CDR2 SYDVKM. CDR3 nucleotides: TGTGCCAGCCACACACCTGGGGCAGTTCTTAATGAAAAACTGTTTTTT. This gives the protein CASHTPGAVLNEKLFF.

Written as DNA, the CDR3 is TGTGCCAGCTCACCCTCGGGGGGGGGCCGGTCCTACGAGCAGTACTTC. Protein sequence: CASSPSGGGRSYEQYF. J is TRBJ2-7 and V is TRBV18, with 8 positions matching TRBD2. The CDR3 sequence is 16 residues long. With 3 bases clipped from V and 1 base from J, the junction kept 8 bases outside the gene matches. Looked up from germline, CDR1 is KGHSH and CDR2 is LQKENI.

The genes are TRBV7-8 and TRBJ2-7, with no clear D. This CDR3 comprises 18 residues. V was shortened by 0 bases and J by 0 bases, with 18 bases between the two germline ends. Per the germline V gene, CDR1 is SGHVS and CDR2 is FQNEAQ. For the CDR3, the DNA is TGTGCCAGCAGCTTAGCTGACGGACGAGGCCCCCGCTCCTACGAGCAGTACTTC. It yields the protein CASSLADGRGPRSYEQYF.

The chain has TRBV7-9 and TRBJ2-7, with D possibly being TRBD1 or TRBD2 (7 bases each). CDR3 length equals 18 residues. The germline V gene encodes CDR1 SEHNR and CDR2 FQNEAQ (reference sequence). Trimming took 5 bases from V and 0 from J, leaving 23 bases between them. Here the CDR3 reads CASSPGGQGGRSSYEQYF. For the CDR3, the DNA is TGTGCCAGCAGCCCCGGAGGCCAGGGGGGGAGAAGCTCCTACGAGCAGTACTTC.

The table lists this clone with a few counts. The V gene is TRBV10-2, the J gene TRBJ1-6; D unresolved. The CDR3 is 16 residues long. Germline V CDR1 and CDR2: WSHSY, SAAADI. V shed 4 bases and J shed 1 base, with 11 bases lying between them. DNA of the CDR3: TGCGCCAGCAGTGCGGCAGGTAGTTCCTATAATTCACCCCTCCACTTT. Translating it yields CASSAAGSSYNSPLHF.

The J gene is TRBJ2-7, the V gene TRBV5-1; TRBD1 matches 8 bases. Germline loops: CDR1 SGHRS, CDR2 YFSETQ. The CDR3 sequence is 13 residues long. V lost 4 bases and J lost 5; bases outside the gene matches: 5. Here the CDR3 reads CASSPLTGDEQYF. The CDR3 DNA sequence: TGCGCCAGCAGCCCCCTGACAGGGGACGAGCAGTACTTC.

This chain uses TRBV2 with TRBJ1-2; D gene uncertain. CDR1 is SNHLY and CDR2 is FYNNEI in the germline V gene. V was trimmed by 3 bases and J by 7 bases, leaving 0 bases between them. The CDR3 covers 9 residues. The CDR3 reads CASSDGYTF. The CDR3 bases are TGTGCCAGCAGTGATGGCTACACCTTC.